Listed below are T cell receptor beta chains from one sample, sequenced in a study of T cell repertoires in cytomegalovirus infection. TCRdb re-called the reads with MiXCR, one entry per CDR3 protein. Here the sample spans approximately 120,000 distinct CDR3 sequences, approximately 30% being singletons. What these receptors recognize is not known. The input for sequencing was CD8+ T cells from cultured PBMCs, taken from culture after CMV antigen stimulation. These receptors were taken from a human donor in good health (CMV status not recorded). Some clones in this sample may be carry-over from other donors' samples. The CDR3 runs from the conserved cysteine through the conserved F or W. The D gene is left open where the match is weak. Size tells how often a clone was seen (once, few, many) or the class of an expanded clone, and some rows leave it out.

V gene,J gene,D gene,clone size,CDR3 DNA,CDR3 protein
TRBV28,TRBJ2-7,-,few,TGTGCCAGCAGACAACAGGGTTCCTACGAGCAGTACTTC,CASRQQGSYEQYF
TRBV5-4,TRBJ2-7,-,few,TGTGCCAGCAGCTTGTTTGGTTCAGAAGTCTACGAGCAGTACTTC,CASSLFGSEVYEQYF
TRBV7-9,TRBJ2-3,-,few,TGTGCCAGCAGCCTATTGGACACAGATACGCAGTATTTT,CASSLLDTDTQYF
TRBV4-2,TRBJ2-5,TRBD2,many,TGTGCCAGCAGCCAAGGGACTAGTCAAGAGACCCAGTACTTC,CASSQGTSQETQYF
TRBV7-6,TRBJ2-7,-,many,TGTGCCAGCAGCCCCCTTGGGGATTCCTACGAGCAGTACTTC,CASSPLGDSYEQYF
TRBV11-1,TRBJ2-7,-,-,TGTGCCAGCAGCTTCTGGAGGACAGATTCCTACGAGCAGTACTTC,CASSFWRTDSYEQYF
TRBV7-9,TRBJ2-3,-,few,TGTGCCAGCAGCTACCCGGAGGGATCTAGCACAGATACGCAGTATTTT,CASSYPEGSSTDTQYF
TRBV7-2,TRBJ2-7,TRBD2,few,TGTGCCAGCAGCCCCCCGGGGGGAGCCTACGAGCAGTACTTC,CASSPPGGAYEQYF
TRBV27,TRBJ1-4,-,-,TGTGCCAGCAGTGAGACAGGCGTTAATGAAAAACTGTTTTTT,CASSETGVNEKLFF
TRBV7-2,TRBJ1-1,-,many,TGTGCCAGCAGCGGTGGACCGTACATGGCTGAAGCTTTCTTT,CASSGGPYMAEAFF
TRBV7-7,TRBJ2-3,-,many,TGTGCTAGCAGCCGGACGTCAATTAGCACAGATACGCAGTATTTT,CASSRTSISTDTQYF
TRBV2,TRBJ1-1,TRBD1,-,TGTGCCAGCAGCCAAGACAGGGGTTTTACTGAAGCTTTCTTT,CASSQDRGFTEAFF
TRBV18,TRBJ1-1,TRBD1,many,TGTGCCAGCTCACGCCAGGACAGGGTGGGCACTGAAGCTTTCTTT,CASSRQDRVGTEAFF
TRBV29-1,TRBJ2-1,-,-,TGCAGCTCAACACCGGGCCCCCGGGCCTACAATGAGCAGTTCTTC,CSSTPGPRAYNEQFF
TRBV20-1,TRBJ2-5,-,many,TGCAGTGCTAGAGACCCTGTCGGGGGCCTTCAAGAGACCCAGTACTTC,CSARDPVGGLQETQYF
TRBV7-6,TRBJ1-2,-,-,TGTGCCAGCATGATTGCAGGGTATGGCTACACCTTC,CASMIAGYGYTF
TRBV18,TRBJ2-7,TRBD2,few,TGTGCCAGCTTGCGGACTAGCGGGGGGCAAAGCTCCTACGAGCAGTACTTC,CASLRTSGGQSSYEQYF
TRBV4-1,TRBJ2-7,TRBD1,-,TGCGCCAGCAGCCGAATTACGACAGGGCGCGAGCAGTACTTC,CASSRITTGREQYF
TRBV5-1,TRBJ2-7,-,few,TGCGCCAGCAGCTTGGGGGGGATGTCCTACGAGCAGTACTTC,CASSLGGMSYEQYF
TRBV18,TRBJ1-2,-,-,TGTGCCAGCTCACCATTCACGGACCCAACTAACTATGGCTACACCTTC,CASSPFTDPTNYGYTF
TRBV7-8,TRBJ2-7,-,few,TGTGCCAGCAGCTTAGTGTACGAGCAGTACTTC,CASSLVYEQYF
TRBV7-2,TRBJ1-2,-,many,TGTGCCAGCAGCGAACAGGGCCAGGGCTATGGCTACACCTTC,CASSEQGQGYGYTF
TRBV25-1,TRBJ2-7,-,-,TGTGCCAGCAGTGAATGGCGGGACACCTACGAGCAGTACTTC,CASSEWRDTYEQYF
TRBV6-1,TRBJ2-5,TRBD2,many,TGTGCCAGCAGTGAACTAGCGGGGGGGCAAGAGACCCAGTACTTC,CASSELAGGQETQYF
TRBV7-9,TRBJ1-1,TRBD1,few,TGTGCCAGCAGCCCGAGACAGGGACCTAAAGCTTTCTTT,CASSPRQGPKAFF
TRBV10-3,TRBJ2-1,-,-,TGTGCCATCAGTGAGGTGACAGGTACCCACAATGAGCAGTTCTTC,CAISEVTGTHNEQFF
TRBV29-1,TRBJ2-1,-,-,TGCAGCGTTGTGGGCAGGGAGATATACAATGAGCAGTTCTTC,CSVVGREIYNEQFF
TRBV6-5,TRBJ2-1,-,many,TGTGCCAGCAGTTACGAGGGAACCAGCTCCTACAATGAGCAGTTCTTC,CASSYEGTSSYNEQFF